What follows is one T cell receptor beta chain and its context. Profiling relied on immunoSEQ multiplex PCR, and the TCRdb table lists in-frame clones only, not all of them. The data hold more than 60,000 clones, with 89% observed a single time. This record comes from a study of blood T cell repertoires in COVID-19. CDR1 and CDR2 from the germline V gene are SGHNT and YENEEA. This CDR3 comprises 14 residues. With 3 bases clipped from V and 3 bases from J, the junction kept 1 base outside the gene matches. This TCR was recovered from a woman in her forties or fifties with active COVID-19. Input material: peripheral blood. This rearrangement joins TRBV11-3 to TRBJ2-2; 7 positions agree with TRBD1. Here the CDR3 reads CASSLGQYTGELFF. The CDR3 nucleotides read TGTGCCAGCAGCTTGGGACAGTACACCGGGGAGCTGTTTTTT.